The source of this TCR beta chain is a study of blood T cell repertoires in COVID-19. In the study overall: Italy, Spain and the United States were the sources of the convalescent and acute COVID-19 samples. PBMCs, B-cell-depleted T cells, or T cells were the source of the cDNA or gDNA that made up the material.

This CDR3 is built from 11 residues. CDR1 and CDR2 (germline): MNHEY, SVGAGI. Trimming cost V 2 bases and J 15 bases, with 11 bases left between them. This clone has only a few counts. Per the original methods: Amplifying reference gene primers gave estimates of nucleated cell counts. Sequencing was performed with immunoSEQ multiplex PCR; in TCRdb, only in-frame clones are kept and a portion is missing. V, J and clone size are those of that table, while D and trimming were read from the DNA. The sample yields fewer than 120,000 clones, 65% to 80% seen once. This TCR was sampled from a woman in her sixties with acute or convalescent COVID-19. Sequencing input: peripheral blood. The chain employs TRBV6-5 and TRBJ2-1; no reliable D call. CDR3 in amino acids: CASSYRASLFF. The CDR3 bases are TGTGCCAGCAGTTACCGCGCTAGTCTGTTCTTC.